This TCR beta chain derives from a study of T cells expressing NK-cell markers. Whole-study results and caveats: Dominant NKG2C+ clonotypes were found to form about 1.0-8% of CD8+ T cells in a handful of donors.

For this clonotype: Antigen unknown.

CDR1 LGHNA and CDR2 YNFKEQ come from the germline V gene. This CDR3 is built from 19 residues. Generation of TCR beta cDNA was performed by 5'RACE template switching incorporating UMIs. TCRdb derives one entry per CDR3 protein from the 5' RACE reads, leaving out DNA. The specimen's table records about 160,000 distinct CDR3 sequences. V gene TRBV4-2 combines with J gene TRBJ2-3; the D call of TRBD2 rests on TCRdb alone, since no DNA is present to check it. This TCR was sampled from a man between 18 and 69 years old in good health. Source material: blood T cells: a sorted CD56 or NKG2C T cell subset, CD4+ or CD8+ T cells, or bulk PBMC T cells (not recorded which). The CDR3: CASSQDELAGETSTDTQYF.